The entry below gives a single T cell receptor beta chain sequence along with its context. Antigen: not known. Sequencing used immunoSEQ multiplex PCR; TCRdb keeps in-frame clones, though not all of them. The sample carries under 50,000 clones, about nine tenths recorded once. This sample is drawn from a study of T cell responses to AZD1222 COVID-19 vaccine. Study outcomes and limitations: Spike-specific TCR breadth and depth both grew after two AZD1222 doses.

The receptor comes from an adult who received the AZD1222 COVID-19 vaccine. The source material was peripheral blood, sampled 28 days after the second AZD1222 dose.

For the CDR3, the DNA is TGTGCCAGCAGCCCACGGACAGCTCAGCCCCAGCATTTT. Its protein product is CASSPRTAQPQHF. The J gene is TRBJ1-5, the V gene TRBV5-8; D might be TRBD1 (6 bases). The CDR3 spans 13 residues. The germline V and J ends were trimmed by 4 bases and 6 bases, with 11 bases remaining between them. Germline V gives CDR1 SGHTS, CDR2 YDEGEE.